This TCR beta chain was sequenced for a study of T cells in Graves' hyperthyroidism and ophthalmopathy. Study-wide background: Once the initial diagnosis was made, peripheral blood was obtained before any treatment.

Authors of the study amplified TCR beta CDR3 regions from RNA transcripts. Primed by the HTBI set, a first-round RT-PCR was run on the TCR CDR3. TCRdb re-derived calls from the multiplex PCR reads in MiXCR, one entry per CDR3 protein. The sample carries hundreds of thousands of distinct CDR3 sequences, roughly 13% recorded once. A few counts support this clonotype. Its specificity is not known. The CDR3 extends over 14 amino acids. Germline loops: CDR1 KGHDR, CDR2 SFDVKD. With 2 bases clipped from V and 5 bases from J, the junction kept 1 base outside the gene matches. Regarding the study as a whole: Most thyroid clonotypes that were expanded above 0.001 also turned up in blood.

The sample was blood. The chain carries TRBV24-1 and TRBJ1-5; 8 bases agree with TRBD1. The sequence was collected from a woman aged 25 to 39 with Graves' hyperthyroidism that later progressed to Graves' ophthalmopathy. CDR3 DNA: TGTGCCACCAGTGATTGGACAGGGTATCAGCCCCAGCATTTT. This codes for CATSDWTGYQPQHF.